These T cell receptor beta chains were read from a single sample in a study of T cell responses to AZD1222 COVID-19 vaccine. Clones were read by immunoSEQ multiplex PCR, and TCRdb kept only the in-frame ones, dropping some. Of around 100,000 clones in the sample, over 90% were seen once. The input for sequencing was peripheral blood, taken on day 0 of AZD1222 vaccination. The receptors here all came from an adult in good health. CDR3s include the opening cysteine and the closing phenylalanine or tryptophan. D genes are given only for firm matches. Part of the rows lack a size; the others show once, few, many or a class for expanded clones.

CDR3 DNA	CDR3 protein	clone size	D gene	V gene	J gene
TGCGCCAGCAGCCGCTTGGGACTAGCGGGAGGGCCTGTCGGCAATGAGCAGTTCTTC	CASSRLGLAGGPVGNEQFF	NA	TRBD2	TRBV5-1	TRBJ2-1
TGTGCCAGCAGCCAAGGGGTGGGACAGGGGTTCTATGGCTACACCTTC	CASSQGVGQGFYGYTF	NA	TRBD1	TRBV3-1/TRBV3-2	TRBJ1-2
TGTGCCAGCAGCTTGTTGGGGTTTGGCAATCAGCCCCAGCATTTT	CASSLLGFGNQPQHF	NA	NA	TRBV5-8	TRBJ1-5
TGTGCCATCAGTGATAGCTCTGGGGCCAACGTCCTGACTTTC	CAISDSSGANVLTF	NA	NA	TRBV10-3	TRBJ2-6
TGTGCCAGCATGGGGTGGGTCTCAAATGAGCAGTTCTTC	CASMGWVSNEQFF	NA	NA	TRBV2	TRBJ2-1
TGTGCCAGCAGTTACCCCGCGGGAGGGCGGGGCGGGGAGCTGTTTTTT	CASSYPAGGRGGELFF	NA	TRBD2	TRBV6-6	TRBJ2-2
TGTGCCAGCTCCCTTTCGAGCATCGGTAACTATGGCTACACCTTC	CASSLSSIGNYGYTF	NA	NA	TRBV13	TRBJ1-2
TGTGCCAGCAGCCAGGGATACACGGGAGGGGCGGAGACCCAGTACTTC	CASSQGYTGGAETQYF	NA	TRBD2	TRBV3-1/TRBV3-2	TRBJ2-5
TGTGCCACCAGTGACCCGTCTAGCGGGAGCTCCTACGAGCAGTACTTC	CATSDPSSGSSYEQYF	NA	TRBD2	TRBV24-1	TRBJ2-7
TGTGCCAGCAGTTCCCGTTACGAGCAGTACTTC	CASSSRYEQYF	NA	NA	TRBV6-5	TRBJ2-7
TGCAGCGTCGCCCAAATCCTTAGCGGGGAAACCTCCTACGAGCAGTACTTC	CSVAQILSGETSYEQYF	NA	TRBD2	TRBV29-1	TRBJ2-7
TGTGCCAGCAGCCTAGCGGGAGACACCGGGGAGCTGTTTTTT	CASSLAGDTGELFF	once	TRBD2	TRBV27	TRBJ2-2
TGCGCCAGCAGGTCCAACTGGGGTCAGCCCCAGCATTTT	CASRSNWGQPQHF	NA	NA	TRBV5-1	TRBJ1-5
TGTGCCAGCACCATCCCCCCCTACGAGCAGTACTTC	CASTIPPYEQYF	NA	NA	TRBV28	TRBJ2-7
TGCGCCAGCAGCCAAGACCCGGGACAGGCACAGACCTACGAGCAGTACTTC	CASSQDPGQAQTYEQYF	once	TRBD1	TRBV4-1	TRBJ2-7
TGTGCCAGCATAGGGCTAGCGGGCCAAGAGACCCAGTACTTC	CASIGLAGQETQYF	NA	TRBD2	TRBV2	TRBJ2-5
TGTGCCAGCAGCCAAGTCGGGTACGGGACTGAAGCTTTCTTT	CASSQVGYGTEAFF	NA	NA	TRBV3-1/TRBV3-2	TRBJ1-1
TGTGCCAGTAGTAAAGTAAATCAGCCCCAGCATTTT	CASSKVNQPQHF	NA	NA	TRBV19	TRBJ1-5
TGTGCCAGCTCCTCGGGCGGGGTGGCTGAAGCTTTCTTT	CASSSGGVAEAFF	NA	NA	TRBV18	TRBJ1-1